Following are 2 T cell receptor beta chains from one sample sequenced in a study of blood T cells in healthy people across ages. A J-beta primer mix and a sample-barcoded 5' primer were used in a second PCR of roughly 7 to 12 cycles. TCRdb analysed the 5' RACE reads with MiXCR anew, one entry per CDR3 protein. The sample records hundreds of thousands of distinct CDR3 sequences, around a quarter being singletons. The sample also formed part of further work on T cells of mothers and their children.

Sequenced material: blood. The receptor set was obtained from a boy between 10 and 17 years old in good health.

Points on this clonotype: This likely comes from a read error, as the CDR3 has no conserved phenylalanine or tryptophan at its end. This rearrangement joins TRBV6-2 or TRBV6-3 to TRBJ2-7; weak D call: TRBD2 (6 bases). The CDR3 length is 15 residues. V lost 6 bases to trimming and J lost 0 bases, with 15 bases between them. Germline V lookup: CDR1 MNHEY, CDR2 SVGEGT. The CDR3 spells CASRRDSPISYEQYY. Written as DNA, the CDR3 is TGTGCCAGCAGGAGGGACTCACCTATCTCCTACGAGCAGTACTAC.

This chain joins TRBV10-3 and TRBJ2-3; no reliable D call. The CDR3 runs 13 residues. The germline CDR1 and CDR2 sequences are ENHRY and SYGVKD. The V and J ends lost 7 bases and 2 bases respectively, with 10 bases between them. The CDR3: CAIMGRDTDTQYF. CDR3 DNA sequence: TGTGCCATCATGGGCAGAGACACAGATACGCAGTATTTT.